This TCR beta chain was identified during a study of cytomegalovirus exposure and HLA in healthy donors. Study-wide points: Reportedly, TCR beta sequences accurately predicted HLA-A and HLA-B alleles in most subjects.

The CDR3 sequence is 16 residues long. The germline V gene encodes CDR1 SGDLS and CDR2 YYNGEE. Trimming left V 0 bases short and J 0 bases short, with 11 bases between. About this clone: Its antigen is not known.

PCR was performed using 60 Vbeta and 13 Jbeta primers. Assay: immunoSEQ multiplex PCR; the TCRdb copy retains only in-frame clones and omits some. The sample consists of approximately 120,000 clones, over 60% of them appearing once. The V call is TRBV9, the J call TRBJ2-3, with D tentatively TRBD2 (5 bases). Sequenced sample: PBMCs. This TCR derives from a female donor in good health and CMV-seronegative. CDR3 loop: CASSVVDYRSTDTQYF. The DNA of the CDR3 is TGTGCCAGCAGCGTAGTTGACTACCGAAGCACAGATACGCAGTATTTT.